Here is one T cell receptor beta chain with its context. The sample belongs to a study of blood T cell repertoires in COVID-19. Study summary: The analysed material was cDNA or gDNA that came from T cells, B-cell-depleted T cells, or PBMCs.

Germline CDR1 is MGHDK and CDR2 is SYGVNS. The CDR3 consists of 14 residues. V lost 1 base to trimming and J lost 1 base, with 7 bases between them. Adults between about 18 and 89 years of age took part from about 24 US areas. As originally analysed: Reference gene primer amplification yielded estimated nucleated cell counts. Using immunoSEQ multiplex PCR, the repertoire was profiled, and TCRdb retains in-frame clones only, with some absent. V, J and clone size reflect that table, while D and trimming were determined from the DNA. The data contain over 250,000 clones, roughly 88% of them seen just once; the ten biggest clones take up approximately 1%.

V gene TRBV25-1 combines with J gene TRBJ1-1; D is perhaps TRBD1 (6 bases). Specimen: PBMCs or T cells enriched from blood (not recorded which). The sequence derives from a woman younger than 45 who had recovered from COVID-19. CDR3 DNA sequence: TGTGCCAGCAGTGAATGGGGACAGAACACTGAAGCTTTCTTT. The encoded protein is CASSEWGQNTEAFF. Variable domain in full (rest from reference TRBV25-1 and TRBJ1-1): EADIYQTPRYLVIGTGKKITLECSQTMGHDKMYWYQQDPGMELHLIHYSYGVNSTEKGDLSSESTVSRIRTEHFPLTLESARPSHTSQYLCASSEWGQNTEAFFGQGTRLTVV.